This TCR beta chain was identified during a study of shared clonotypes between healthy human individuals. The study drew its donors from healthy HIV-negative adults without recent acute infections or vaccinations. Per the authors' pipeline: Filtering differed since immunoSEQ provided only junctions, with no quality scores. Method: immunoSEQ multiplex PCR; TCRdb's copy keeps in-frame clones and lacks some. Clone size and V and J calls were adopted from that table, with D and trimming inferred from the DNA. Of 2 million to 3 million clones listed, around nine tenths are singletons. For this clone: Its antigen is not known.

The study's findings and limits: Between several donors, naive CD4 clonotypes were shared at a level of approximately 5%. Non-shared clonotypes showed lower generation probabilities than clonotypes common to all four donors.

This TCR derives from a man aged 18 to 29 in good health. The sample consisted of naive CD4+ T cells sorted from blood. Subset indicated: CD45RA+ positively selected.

CDR3 sequence (DNA): TGTGCCAGCATGGTAGCGGGAGGCCTCACAGATACGCAGTATTTT. Residues: CASMVAGGLTDTQYF. The chain uses TRBV6-5 and TRBJ2-3; 10 nucleotides agree with TRBD2. Germline trimming cut 7 bases from V and 2 bases from J; bases unmatched to any gene: 6. Germline loops: CDR1 MNHEY, CDR2 SVGAGI. The CDR3 has 15 residues.